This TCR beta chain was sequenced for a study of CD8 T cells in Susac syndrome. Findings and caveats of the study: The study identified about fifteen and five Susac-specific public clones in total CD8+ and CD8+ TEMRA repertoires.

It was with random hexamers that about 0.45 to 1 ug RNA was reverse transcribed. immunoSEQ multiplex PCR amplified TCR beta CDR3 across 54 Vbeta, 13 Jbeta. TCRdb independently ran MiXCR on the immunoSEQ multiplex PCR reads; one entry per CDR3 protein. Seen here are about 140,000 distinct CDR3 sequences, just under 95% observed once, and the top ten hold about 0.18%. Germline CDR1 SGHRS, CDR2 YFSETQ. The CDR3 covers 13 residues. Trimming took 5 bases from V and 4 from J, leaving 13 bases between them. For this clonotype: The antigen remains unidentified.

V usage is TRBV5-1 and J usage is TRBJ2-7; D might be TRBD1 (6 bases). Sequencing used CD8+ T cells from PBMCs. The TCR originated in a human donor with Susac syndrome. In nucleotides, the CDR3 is TGCGCCAGCAGTTATCACAGGGATTACGAGCAGTACTTC. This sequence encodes CASSYHRDYEQYF. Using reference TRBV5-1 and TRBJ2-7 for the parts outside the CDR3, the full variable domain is KAGVTQTPRYLIKTRGQQVTLSCSPISGHRSVSWYQQTPGQGLQFLFEYFSETQRNKGNFPGRFSGRQFSNSRSEMNVSTLELGDSALYLCASSYHRDYEQYFGPGTRLTVT.